The T cell receptor beta chain under discussion was sequenced for a study of T cell responses to AZD1222 COVID-19 vaccine. Findings and limits, study-wide: The CD4 TCRs associated with vaccination extended across spike and predominated at 160-218 and 743-854.

Germline CDR1 reads SGHRS; CDR2 reads YFSETQ. V lost 0 bases and J 4 bases, leaving 9 bases between the germline ends. This CDR3 is built from 14 residues. Produced via immunoSEQ multiplex PCR; TCRdb's table is partial and in-frame only. The sample consists of 150,000 or so clones, roughly nine tenths of them appearing once. Comments on this clone: Its specificity is unknown.

This TCR was sampled from an adult who received the AZD1222 COVID-19 vaccine. V usage is TRBV5-1 and J usage is TRBJ2-3; D unresolved. The sample here was peripheral blood, taken 28 days after the second AZD1222 dose. This CDR3 is CASSLVLGADTQYF. DNA of the CDR3: TGCGCCAGCAGCTTGGTTCTAGGAGCAGATACGCAGTATTTT. Full variable domain (rest looked up from reference TRBV5-1 and TRBJ2-3): KAGVTQTPRYLIKTRGQQVTLSCSPISGHRSVSWYQQTPGQGLQFLFEYFSETQRNKGNFPGRFSGRQFSNSRSEMNVSTLELGDSALYLCASSLVLGADTQYFGPGTRLTVL.